The 12 T cell receptor beta chains below come from one sample, sequenced in a study of human T cells and chemical hapten exposure. The time point denotes: patch test 2, 6 weeks after DPC sensitization. This sample's treatment: therapeutic diphenylcyclopropenone sensitization with weekly scalp DPC. TCRdb re-called the RACE reads through MiXCR, storing one row per CDR3 protein. The data show around 50,000 distinct CDR3 sequences, with 9.5% to 10% seen just once and about 1.8% held by the top ten. Sequencing used whole blood, obtained in connection with sensitization to the hapten diphenylcyclopropenone (DPC). These receptors all come from a woman between 45 and 65 years old with alopecia areata. Some clones in this sample may be carry-over from other donors' samples.

This clonotype was picked up many times. This chain links TRBV7-8 with TRBJ1-1; perhaps TRBD1 as D (6 bases). The V gene's germline CDR1 is SGHVS and CDR2 FQNEAQ. V was pared by 8 bases and J by 4 bases, with 14 bases between. The CDR3 length is 13 residues. Written as DNA, the CDR3 is TGTGCCAGCGAGGCCTTCAGGGGCACTGAAGCTTTCTTT. It codes for CASEAFRGTEAFF.

This clonotype occurred many times. This chain uses TRBV4-1 with TRBJ1-6, with D maybe TRBD1 (6 bases). Germline V gene lookup returns CDR1 MGHRA and CDR2 YSYEKL. V lost 3 bases, J lost 5 bases, and 14 bases lay in between. This CDR3 is built from 16 residues. The CDR3 DNA follows: TGCGCCAGCAGCCAGAAGACAGGCGCTGATAATTCACCCCTCCACTTT. Encoded protein: CASSQKTGADNSPLHF.

This clonotype came up a few times. The rearrangement links TRBV23-1 to TRBJ2-4; D is ambiguous. TRBV23-1 is treated as an ORF (open reading frame) with a function not yet certain. V was cut by 4 bases and J by 0 bases, with 19 bases left in between. This CDR3 spans 18 amino acids. The CDR3 nucleotides read TGCGCCAGCAGTCCGCAAGAAGGATGGCCTCTAGCCAAAAACATTCAGTACTTC. It specifies CASSPQEGWPLAKNIQYF.

The genes are TRBV12-3 or TRBV12-4 and TRBJ1-3; no clear D gene. The CDR3 extends over 12 amino acids. V dropped 5 bases and J dropped 3 bases, with 5 bases sitting between them. The CDR3 reads CASSAGGNTIYF. The CDR3 nucleotides are TGTGCCAGCAGTGCCGGTGGAAACACCATATATTTT.

This rearrangement joins TRBV7-9 to TRBJ1-6; D unresolved. Trimming removed 1 base from V and 9 bases from J, with 13 bases in between. Germline CDR1 reads SEHNR; CDR2 reads FQNEAQ (reference sequence). The CDR3 sequence is 15 residues long. In nucleotides, the CDR3 is TGTGCCAGCAGCTTAGTCTCGGGGATCGGTTCACCCCTCCACTTT. Encoded protein: CASSLVSGIGSPLHF.

This chain connects TRBV5-6 to TRBJ1-1, with 7 bases fitting TRBD1. The V and J ends lost 2 bases and 3 bases, in that order; junction bases with no gene match: 4. This CDR3 is built from 14 residues. Looked up from germline, CDR1 is SGHDT and CDR2 is YYEEEE. The CDR3 spells CASSFRGLYTEAFF. CDR3 in DNA: TGTGCCAGCAGCTTTAGGGGGCTGTACACTGAAGCTTTCTTT. The variable domain in full, with the rest retrieved from reference TRBV5-6 and TRBJ1-1, is DAGVTQSPTHLIKTRGQQVTLRCSPKSGHDTVSWYQQALGQGPQFIFQYYEEEERQRGNFPDRFSGHQFPNYSSELNVNALLLGDSALYLCASSFRGLYTEAFFGQGTRLTVV.

This clonotype was recorded many times. The V call is TRBV6-5, the J call TRBJ2-7, with 8 nucleotides matching TRBD1. The CDR3 consists of 14 residues. Trimming cost V 2 bases and J 5 bases; bases outside gene matches: 5. Germline CDR1 is MNHEY and CDR2 is SVGAGI. CDR3 protein: CASSYIQGAHEQYF. The CDR3 bases are TGTGCCAGCAGTTACATCCAGGGGGCCCACGAGCAGTACTTC.

This chain uses TRBV2 with TRBJ2-7; TRBD1 aligns across 7 bases. From germline, CDR1 is SNHLY and CDR2 FYNNEI. This CDR3 comprises 13 residues. J lost 2 bases, V lost 6 bases, and 4 bases had no gene match. As DNA, the CDR3 is TGTGCCAGCAGAACTGGACAGGCCTACGAGCAGTACTTC. Its translation: CASRTGQAYEQYF.

This clonotype showed up just a few times. This chain connects TRBV4-1 to TRBJ2-2, with D possibly being TRBD2 (5 bases). The CDR3 is made up of 13 amino acids. Germline-derived CDR1 and CDR2 are MGHRA and YSYEKL. V dropped 4 bases and J dropped 4 bases, with 7 bases sitting between them. DNA of the CDR3: TGCGCCAGCAGCCTTGCGGGCACCGGGGAGCTGTTTTTT. It specifies CASSLAGTGELFF.

The chain couples TRBV5-1 to TRBJ1-1; 8 bases fit TRBD1. In germline, CDR1 is SGHRS, CDR2 YFSETQ. The trim removed 7 bases at V and 4 bases at J, leaving 9 bases unmatched. The CDR3 covers 14 residues. DNA for the CDR3: TGCGCCAGCGCAGGGACAGGCGTGGGCACTGAAGCTTTCTTT. Translating gives CASAGTGVGTEAFF. Full variable domain (rest looked up from reference TRBV5-1 and TRBJ1-1): KAGVTQTPRYLIKTRGQQVTLSCSPISGHRSVSWYQQTPGQGLQFLFEYFSETQRNKGNFPGRFSGRQFSNSRSEMNVSTLELGDSALYLCASAGTGVGTEAFFGQGTRLTVV.

This clonotype was observed a few times. CDR3 region: CSALGPGGVSTDTQYF. As DNA, the CDR3 is TGCAGTGCCCTAGGGCCGGGGGGTGTTAGCACAGATACGCAGTATTTT. The chain carries TRBV20-1 and TRBJ2-3, with 7 bases fitting TRBD2. Trimming removed 6 bases from V and 0 bases from J; junction bases left unmatched: 12. The CDR3 is made up of 16 amino acids. CDR1 and CDR2 (germline): DFQATT, SNEGSKA (reference sequence).

This clonotype appeared a few times. The chain couples TRBV6-2 or TRBV6-3 to TRBJ2-2; 7 bases are a match to TRBD1. CDR1 is MNHEY, CDR2 SVGEGT, per germline. This CDR3 is 15 amino acids long. V lost 6 bases to trimming and J lost 4 bases; unmatched junction nucleotides: 8. The chain's CDR3 is CASSRQGRGTGELFF. The CDR3 coding sequence is TGTGCCAGCAGCCGACAGGGTAGGGGCACCGGGGAGCTGTTTTTT.